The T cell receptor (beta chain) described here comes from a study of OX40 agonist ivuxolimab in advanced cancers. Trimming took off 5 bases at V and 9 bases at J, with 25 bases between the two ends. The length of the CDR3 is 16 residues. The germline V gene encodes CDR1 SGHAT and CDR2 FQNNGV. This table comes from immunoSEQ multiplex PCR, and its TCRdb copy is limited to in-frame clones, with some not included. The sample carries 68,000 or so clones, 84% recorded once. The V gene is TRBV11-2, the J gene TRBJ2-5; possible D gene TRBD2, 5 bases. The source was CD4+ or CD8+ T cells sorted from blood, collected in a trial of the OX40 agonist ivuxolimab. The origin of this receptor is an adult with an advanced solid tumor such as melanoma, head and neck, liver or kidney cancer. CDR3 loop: CASSLPPPANSGAQYF. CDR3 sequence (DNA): TGTGCCAGCAGCCTACCGCCCCCCGCGAACTCCGGGGCCCAGTACTTC.